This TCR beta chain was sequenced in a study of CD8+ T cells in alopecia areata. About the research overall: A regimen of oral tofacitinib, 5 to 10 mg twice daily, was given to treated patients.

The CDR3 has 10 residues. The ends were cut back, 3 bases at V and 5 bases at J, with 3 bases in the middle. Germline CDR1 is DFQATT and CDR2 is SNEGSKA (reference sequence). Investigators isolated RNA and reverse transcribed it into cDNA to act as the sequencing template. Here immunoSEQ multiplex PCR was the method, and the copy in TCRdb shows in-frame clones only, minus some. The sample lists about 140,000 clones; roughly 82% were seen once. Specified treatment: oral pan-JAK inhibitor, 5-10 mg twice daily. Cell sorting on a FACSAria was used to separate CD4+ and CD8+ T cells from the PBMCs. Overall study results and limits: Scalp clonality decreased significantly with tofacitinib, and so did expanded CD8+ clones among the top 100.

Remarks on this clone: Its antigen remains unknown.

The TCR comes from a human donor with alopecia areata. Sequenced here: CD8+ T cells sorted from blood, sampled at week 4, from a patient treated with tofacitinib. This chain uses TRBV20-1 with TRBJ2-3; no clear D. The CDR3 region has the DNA TGCAGTGCTAGGGGAGATACGCAGTATTTT. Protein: CSARGDTQYF.